Shown below are 16 T cell receptor beta chains from a single sample sequenced in a study of T cells after posttransplantation cyclophosphamide. Data came from immunoSEQ multiplex PCR; TCRdb stores just in-frame clones and leaves some out. Of roughly 16,000 clones listed, about 85% are singletons. Control samples came 1 year after myeloablative marrow transplants with methotrexate plus calcineurin inhibitor. Sample: PBMCs, taken after allogeneic stem cell transplant with calcineurin inhibitor and methotrexate. The receptors originated from a female patient aged 18 to 29 who received an allogeneic stem cell transplant from an unrelated donor, was CMV-positive, and had acute and chronic GVHD. The graft donor may account for some of the T cells.

The V call is TRBV5-1, the J call TRBJ2-1; D uncertain. The V end lost 0 bases, the J end lost 10 bases, and 8 bases lay between the germline ends. Germline V gene sequence: CDR1 SGHRS, CDR2 YFSETQ. The CDR3 runs 12 residues. CDR3 protein: CASSLGAREQFF. For the CDR3, the DNA is TGCGCCAGCAGCTTGGGTGCGAGAGAGCAGTTCTTC.

This rearrangement joins TRBV27 to TRBJ2-2, with unresolved D. CDR3 length: 14 amino acids. Germline CDR1 reads MNHEY; CDR2 reads SMNVEV (reference sequence). V was cut by 8 bases and J by 5 bases, with 15 bases left in between. DNA of the CDR3: TGTGCCAGCTCAGTTAATAGCCCTACCGGGGAGCTGTTTTTT. Its translation is CASSVNSPTGELFF.

The V gene is TRBV9, the J gene TRBJ2-5, with 10 nucleotides matching TRBD2. From germline, CDR1 is SGDLS and CDR2 YYNGEE. This CDR3 has 15 residues. The V segment lost 0 bases and the J segment 4 bases; nucleotides outside the gene matches: 3. The CDR3 sequence: CASSVGLAGGETQYF. The CDR3 nucleotides read TGTGCCAGCAGCGTAGGATTAGCGGGAGGAGAGACCCAGTACTTC. The whole variable domain, filled in from reference TRBV9 and TRBJ2-5, reads DSGVTQTPKHLITATGQRVTLRCSPRSGDLSVYWYQQSLDQGLQFLIQYYNGEERAKGNILERFSAQQFPDLHSELNLSSLELGDSALYFCASSVGLAGGETQYFGPGTRLLVL.

The rearrangement uses TRBV2 and TRBJ2-2, with D tentatively TRBD1 (8 bases). CDR1 and CDR2 (germline): SNHLY, FYNNEI. This CDR3 comprises 13 residues. V lost 6 bases to trimming and J lost 7 bases, with 12 bases between them. CDR3 loop: CASRNRGGGELFF. In nucleotides, the CDR3 is TGTGCCAGCAGGAACAGGGGGGGCGGGGAGCTGTTTTTT. Full variable domain (rest looked up from reference TRBV2 and TRBJ2-2): EPEVTQTPSHQVTQMGQEVILRCVPISNHLYFYWYRQILGQKVEFLVSFYNNEISEKSEIFDDQFSVERPDGSNFTLKIRSTKLEDSAMYFCASRNRGGGELFFGEGSRLTVL.

The gene calls are TRBV6-5 and TRBJ2-2, with 8 positions matching TRBD2. The CDR3 is made up of 15 amino acids. Germline CDR1 MNHEY, CDR2 SVGAGI. V shed 5 bases, J shed 7 bases, and the junction held 9 bases outside the gene matches. The CDR3 region is CASSPGIAGGGELFF. CDR3 bases: TGTGCCAGCAGTCCAGGGATCGCGGGGGGCGGGGAGCTGTTTTTT.

The V call is TRBV7-9, the J call TRBJ2-3; no clear D gene. V shed 4 bases and J shed 0 bases, with 14 bases lying between them. The CDR3 loop spans 16 amino acids. Germline values: CDR1 SEHNR, CDR2 FQNEAQ (reference sequence). As DNA, the CDR3 is TGTGCCAGCAGCTCTCTTCAGGAAACTAGCACAGATACGCAGTATTTT. Translation gives CASSSLQETSTDTQYF.

The genes are TRBV2 and TRBJ2-5; 12 nucleotides line up with TRBD1. Germline CDR1 SNHLY, CDR2 FYNNEI. The trim removed 6 bases at V and 11 bases at J, leaving 7 bases unmatched. CDR3 length: 13 amino acids. The CDR3 DNA is TGTGCCAGCAGCGGGACAGGGGGCGCGGAGCAGTACTTC. As protein: CASSGTGGAEQYF.

This clone was detected only a few times. The rearrangement uses TRBV1 and TRBJ2-7; the table's D gene call, TRBD2, was not cross checked with the DNA. TRBV1 is tagged as a pseudogene. This CDR3 contains 17 residues. The DNA for the CDR3 is TGCACCAGCAGCCGTCCGGGACTAGCGGGGTGTGTGTACGAGCAGTACTTC. Encoded protein: CTSSRPGLAGCVYEQYF.

The chain uses TRBV11-2 and TRBJ2-1, with TRBD2 as a possible D gene (5 bases). Germline loops: CDR1 SGHAT, CDR2 FQNNGV. There are 14 residues in the CDR3. Deletions cut 4 bases from V and 0 bases from J, with 7 bases between. The CDR3 DNA reads TGTGCCAGCAGCTCGGAGGACTCCTACAATGAGCAGTTCTTC. Translation: CASSSEDSYNEQFF.

The table lists this clone with a count of one. The chain links TRBV10-2 to TRBJ2-7; 12 bases align to TRBD2. V was pared by 2 bases and J by 2 bases, with 13 bases of the junction left unmatched. The germline CDR1 and CDR2 sequences are WSHSY and SAAADI. The CDR3 covers 19 residues. The CDR3 here is CASSERALAGGHVPYEQYF. The CDR3 coding sequence is TGCGCCAGCAGTGAGCGGGCTCTAGCGGGAGGGCACGTCCCCTACGAGCAGTACTTC.

This chain connects TRBV7-8 to TRBJ2-2; TRBD2 matches 11 bases. The V gene end was trimmed by 5 bases and the J gene end by 6 bases; junction bases not matched to a gene: 8. Germline CDR1 and CDR2: SGHVS and FQNEAQ. The CDR3 covers 16 residues. The CDR3 reads CASSSSGRARSGELFF. CDR3 bases: TGTGCCAGCAGCAGTAGCGGGAGGGCCCGGTCCGGGGAGCTGTTTTTT.

The chain joins TRBV28 to TRBJ2-7; 12 bases match TRBD2. V trimming: 7 bases; J trimming: 1 base; junction bases outside the gene matches: 5. CDR1 and CDR2 from the germline V gene are MDHEN and SYDVKM. The CDR3 has 15 amino acids. The DNA for the CDR3 is TGTGCCAGCAAGGCTGGACTAGCGGGATCCTACGAGCAGTACTTC. This encodes CASKAGLAGSYEQYF.

CDR3 DNA: TGTGCCAGCAGTTACTCTAGACAGGGGGTTTGCTATGGCTACACCTTC. It is translated as CASSYSRQGVCYGYTF. The V gene is TRBV6-5, the J gene TRBJ1-2; TRBD1 matches 9 bases. There are 16 residues in the CDR3. The J segment lost 4 bases and the V segment lost 0 bases, leaving 6 bases of the junction unmatched. The germline V gene encodes CDR1 MNHEY and CDR2 SVGAGI.

The CDR3 coding sequence is TGTGCCAGCAGTGAAGGCGGCGGCCATGAGCAGTTCTTC. This sequence encodes CASSEGGGHEQFF. The rearrangement uses TRBV6-1 and TRBJ2-1; no clear D. Germline CDR1 is MNHNS and CDR2 is SASEGT. The CDR3 covers 13 residues. V was pared by 1 base and J by 8 bases, with 9 bases between.

The V call is TRBV7-8, the J call TRBJ2-5; 8 nucleotides align to TRBD2. The closer fit of TRBJ2-7 to the DNA end suggests the J call may be wrong. This CDR3 is built from 15 residues. Germline CDR1 and CDR2: SGHVS and FQNEAQ. CDR3 protein: CASSSGSGRAYEQYF. CDR3 nucleotide sequence: TGTGCCAGCAGCTCAGGGAGCGGGAGAGCCTACGAGCAGTACTTC.

The J gene is TRBJ1-2, the V gene TRBV15, with unresolved D. Per the germline V gene, CDR1 is LNHNV and CDR2 is YYDKDF (reference sequence). Trimming cost V 2 bases and J 4 bases, with 11 bases left between them. The CDR3 runs to 14 residues. CDR3 in DNA: TGTGCCACCAGCAGACGTGGAGGGATCTATGGCTACACCTTC. As protein: CATSRRGGIYGYTF.